The clone carrying this T cell receptor beta chain was found many times. The antigen is undetermined. The CDR3 is 15 residues long. Germline values: CDR1 SGHRS, CDR2 YFSETQ. The ends were cut back, 6 bases at V and 6 bases at J, with 16 bases in the middle. One entry per CDR3 protein, called by TCRdb with MiXCR from the RT-PCR reads. There are around 200,000 distinct CDR3 sequences in the sample; approximately 12% occur only once, and around 32% lies in the top ten. The data were taken from a study of response to subunit inactivated influenza vaccine. Study-level results: Only a handful of new T cells, the authors suggested, are recruited with each seasonal influenza vaccination.

The same sample was also used in a study of T cells expressing NK-cell markers. That study adds: 5'RACE template switching with UMIs generated TCR beta cDNA. Just one sequenced donor of eight was HCMV-seronegative, while seven were seropositive. The study found these clonotypes also leading the CD3+CD56-NKG2C+ fraction in several donors.

This clonotype was sampled from a middle-aged man who received an inactivated influenza vaccine. The sequencing used CD8+ T cells sorted from PBMCs, collected about 13 days after vaccination. The chain carries TRBV5-1 and TRBJ1-6, with no clear D. The CDR3 DNA follows: TGCGCCAGCATCATATGGGAACGCCTTAATTCACCCCTCCACTTT. Protein product: CASIIWERLNSPLHF.